The 32 T cell receptor beta chains below were found in one sample sequenced in a study of blood T cell repertoires in COVID-19. Only in-frame clones appear in the TCRdb table, and some are missing; sequencing was by immunoSEQ multiplex PCR. This sample has 10,000 to 15,000 clones; more than 70% occur once, and the top ten carry about 5.2%. The sequenced sample consisted of peripheral blood. These receptors were obtained from a human donor in a cohort sampled during active COVID-19.

The V call is TRBV29-1, the J call TRBJ1-5, with D perhaps matching TRBD1 (6 bases). V lost 5 bases and J lost 7, with 15 bases in between. Per the germline V gene, CDR1 is SQVTM and CDR2 is ANQGSEA. The CDR3 spans 13 residues. CDR3 in amino acids: CSVQVGGGQPQHF. The CDR3 nucleotides are TGCAGCGTTCAGGTGGGGGGGGGCCAGCCCCAGCATTTT.

This clone is a singleton in its sample. J is TRBJ2-2 and V is TRBV7-3, with 7 bases that match TRBD1. V shed 5 bases, J shed 4 bases, and the junction held 10 bases outside the gene matches. Germline CDR1 and CDR2: SGHTA and FQGTGA. The length of the CDR3 is 16 residues. The CDR3 region has the DNA TGTGCCAGCAGCCTCAACTACAGGGGTACCACCGGGGAGCTGTTTTTT. This translates into CASSLNYRGTTGELFF.

This clone was counted a single time. The V gene is TRBV7-9, the J gene TRBJ1-3; maybe TRBD1 (6 bases). Germline lookup yields CDR1 SEHNR and CDR2 FQNEAQ (reference sequence). The CDR3 has 14 residues. Between the trimmed V and J ends, which lost 5 bases and 0 bases, there was a span of 8 bases. CDR3 amino acids: CASSQGSSGNTIYF. DNA for the CDR3: TGTGCCAGCAGCCAGGGGAGCTCTGGAAACACCATATATTTT.

The gene calls are TRBV4-2 and TRBJ2-6, with 8 bases that match TRBD2. The CDR3 extends over 17 amino acids. Per germline, CDR1 LGHNA and CDR2 YNFKEQ. Trimming took 4 bases from V and 0 from J; bases not matched to a gene: 5. The CDR3 here is CASSPREGLSGANVLTF. The CDR3 DNA follows: TGTGCCAGCAGCCCCCGGGAGGGTCTCTCTGGGGCCAACGTCCTGACTTTC.

This clone was counted only a few times. This sequence joins TRBV3-1 (or the pseudogene TRBV3-2) and TRBJ2-1, with 8 bases matching TRBD2. This CDR3 has 17 residues. Germline V gene sequence: CDR1 LGHDT, CDR2 YNNKEL (reference sequence). The junction had 4 bases not matched to a gene; V was cut back by 0 bases and J by 0 bases. The CDR3 region is CASSQDWREASYNEQFF. The CDR3, as DNA: TGTGCCAGCAGCCAAGACTGGCGGGAGGCCTCCTACAATGAGCAGTTCTTC.

The V call is TRBV27, the J call TRBJ1-1; 11 bases are shared with TRBD1. Germline V lookup: CDR1 MNHEY, CDR2 SMNVEV (reference sequence). CDR3 length: 17 amino acids. With 4 bases clipped from V and 6 bases from J, the junction kept 13 bases outside the gene matches. This CDR3 reads CASSWVGGDRGYAEAFF. The CDR3 DNA reads as TGTGCCAGCAGTTGGGTAGGGGGGGACAGGGGGTATGCTGAAGCTTTCTTT.

This chain uses TRBV5-6 with TRBJ1-5, with D possibly matching TRBD1 (6 bases). The CDR3 is made up of 13 amino acids. Germline V gene sequence: CDR1 SGHDT, CDR2 YYEEEE. V was shortened by 4 bases and J by 3 bases, with 8 bases between the two germline ends. The DNA of the CDR3 is TGTGCCAGCAGCAGGGGGACCAATCAGCCCCAGCATTTT. Translated: CASSRGTNQPQHF. The variable domain in full, with the rest retrieved from reference TRBV5-6 and TRBJ1-5, is DAGVTQSPTHLIKTRGQQVTLRCSPKSGHDTVSWYQQALGQGPQFIFQYYEEEERQRGNFPDRFSGHQFPNYSSELNVNALLLGDSALYLCASSRGTNQPQHFGDGTRLSIL.

The V call is TRBV4-2, the J call TRBJ2-1, with 8 bases identical to TRBD2. The V segment lost 2 bases and the J segment 7 bases; nucleotides outside the gene matches: 16. This CDR3 is built from 18 residues. The germline V gene encodes CDR1 LGHNA and CDR2 YNFKEQ. The CDR3 here is CASSQLTPQAGAGNEQFF. The CDR3 region has the DNA TGTGCCAGCAGCCAACTCACCCCGCAAGCGGGGGCCGGAAATGAGCAGTTCTTC.

V usage is TRBV15 and J usage is TRBJ1-2; maybe TRBD1 (5 bases). Germline CDR1 reads LNHNV; CDR2 reads YYDKDF (reference sequence). The length of the CDR3 is 15 residues. V shed 2 bases and J shed 2 bases, with 12 bases lying between them. CDR3 sequence: CATSRHNRTNYGYTF. CDR3 DNA sequence: TGTGCCACCAGCAGACATAACAGGACGAACTATGGCTACACCTTC.

The chain carries TRBV28 and TRBJ2-7; a possible D gene is TRBD2 (7 bases). The CDR3 loop spans 16 amino acids. The ends were cut back, 5 bases at V and 7 bases at J, with 24 bases in the middle. CDR1 MDHEN and CDR2 SYDVKM come from the germline V gene. The CDR3 reads CASSIAGGGPQGEQYF. The CDR3 bases are TGTGCCAGCAGTATAGCTGGCGGGGGTCCGCAGGGGGAGCAGTACTTC.

This clone was picked up a small number of times. The chain is built from TRBV24-1 and TRBJ2-7; TRBD1 agrees at 7 bases. J lost 6 bases, V lost 9 bases, and 16 bases had no gene match. The CDR3 loop spans 15 amino acids. Germline V gene lookup returns CDR1 KGHDR and CDR2 SFDVKD. The CDR3: CATEGPGGNYAEQYF. Here the CDR3 DNA reads TGTGCCACCGAGGGCCCAGGGGGAAACTACGCCGAGCAGTACTTC.

In nucleotides, the CDR3 is TGCGCCAGCAGTGGCCCCCAACAGGGTGACGACGGCTACACCTTC. Protein sequence: CASSGPQQGDDGYTF. The chain uses TRBV10-2 and TRBJ1-2; a weak D match, TRBD1 (6 bases). Germline V gene sequence: CDR1 WSHSY, CDR2 SAAADI. With 4 bases removed from V and 8 bases from J, the gap between germline ends came to 20 bases. CDR3 length: 15 amino acids.

A few counts support this clone. This chain links TRBV19 with TRBJ2-1; weak D call: TRBD1 (6 bases). V was cut by 7 bases and J by 4 bases, with 23 bases left in between. The CDR3 spans 17 residues. Germline CDR1 reads LNHDA; CDR2 reads SQIVND (reference sequence). The CDR3 DNA reads as TGTGCCAGTACCCCCGGATGGGGGCGAGGTATTTACAATGAGCAGTTCTTC. Protein product: CASTPGWGRGIYNEQFF.

This clone is a singleton in its sample. An end of the junction does not agree with germline; a read error may underlie this. The V gene is TRBV7-6, the J gene TRBJ2-3; the match to TRBD1 covers 9 bases. The germline V gene encodes CDR1 SGHVS and CDR2 FNYEAQ. This CDR3 comprises 17 residues. CDR3 loop: CASSLASGQGWEDTQYF. CDR3 nucleotides: TGTGCCAGCAGCCTAGCCTCGGGACAGGGCTGGGAAGATACGCAGTATTTT.

The chain uses TRBV11-1 and TRBJ2-7, with D uncertain. The CDR3 totals 13 residues. Looked up from germline, CDR1 is SGHAT and CDR2 is FQDESV (reference sequence). V lost 2 bases and J lost 0, with 5 bases in between. The CDR3 DNA follows: TGTGCCAGCAGCTTACCCTCCTCCTACGAGCAGTACTTC. Amino acid sequence: CASSLPSSYEQYF. The entire variable domain, with the rest obtained from reference TRBV11-1 and TRBJ2-7, is as follows: EAEVAQSPRYKITEKSQAVAFWCDPISGHATLYWYRQILGQGPELLVQFQDESVVDDSQLPKDRFSAERLKGVDSTLKIQPAELGDSAMYLCASSLPSSYEQYFGPGTRLTVT.

The chain recombines TRBV6-6 with TRBJ1-2; no reliable D call. Germline CDR1 is MNHNY and CDR2 is SVGAGI (reference sequence). This CDR3 has 16 amino acids. Trimming cost V 6 bases and J 0 bases, with 17 bases left between them. CDR3 DNA: TGTGCCAGCAGCCCGGGATTTGGGGTTTCTAACTATGGCTACACCTTC. Translated, it gives CASSPGFGVSNYGYTF.

This chain joins TRBV6-1 and TRBJ2-7; TRBD1 matches at 10 bases. This CDR3 is built from 14 residues. V lost 3 bases to trimming and J lost 6 bases; unmatched junction nucleotides: 5. Germline V gene sequence: CDR1 MNHNS, CDR2 SASEGT. In nucleotides, the CDR3 is TGTGCCAGCAGTGATCGACAGGGGGCACGCGAGCAGTACTTC. Protein: CASSDRQGAREQYF.

The rearrangement joins TRBV7-9 to TRBJ2-3; D is ambiguous. The CDR3 sequence is 16 residues long. Germline V gene sequence: CDR1 SEHNR, CDR2 FQNEAQ (reference sequence). V was pared by 2 bases and J by 1 base, with 13 bases between. The CDR3 DNA reads TGTGCCAGCAGCTTATACCAGGCTCTGGGCACAGATACGCAGTATTTT. Its translation: CASSLYQALGTDTQYF.

The chain has TRBV19 and TRBJ1-1, with D possibly TRBD1 on 5 matching bases. CDR1 is LNHDA, CDR2 SQIVND, per germline (reference sequence). Trimming stripped 2 bases from V and 2 bases from J, with 9 bases between. This CDR3 contains 14 residues. This chain's CDR3 is CASSIQGPNTEAFF. The CDR3 DNA follows: TGTGCCAGTAGTATACAGGGCCCCAACACTGAAGCTTTCTTT.

The chain links TRBV19 to TRBJ2-1; tentatively, D is TRBD2 (5 bases). Germline V gene sequence: CDR1 LNHDA, CDR2 SQIVND (reference sequence). Between the trimmed V and J ends, which lost 6 bases and 9 bases, there was a span of 30 bases. The CDR3 has 18 residues. CDR3 nucleotides: TGTGCCAGTAGCCCTCTGGCCCTCACCCCAAAAAACAGCGGTGAGCAGTTCTTC. Its protein is CASSPLALTPKNSGEQFF.

The V gene is TRBV6-1, the J gene TRBJ2-7, with D perhaps matching TRBD1 (7 bases). The CDR3 is 16 amino acids. Trimming took 3 bases from V and 4 from J, leaving 19 bases between them. Germline V gives CDR1 MNHNS, CDR2 SASEGT. The CDR3 bases are TGTGCCAGCAGTGAGGATCGACAGGGACTTATTTACGAGCAGTACTTC. This gives the protein CASSEDRQGLIYEQYF.

The CDR3, as DNA: TGTGCCACCAGCAGAGAACCGGGACAGGGGTTCCGGCGGAATGAGCAGTTCTTC. Its protein product is CATSREPGQGFRRNEQFF. This chain links TRBV15 with TRBJ2-1; 10 nucleotides align to TRBD1. The J segment lost 7 bases and the V segment lost 0 bases, leaving 12 bases of the junction unmatched. CDR1 LNHNV and CDR2 YYDKDF come from the germline V gene (reference sequence). The CDR3 consists of 18 residues.

This chain uses TRBV7-9 with TRBJ2-5, with TRBD2 matching 9 bases. The CDR3 runs 16 residues. With 4 bases clipped from V and 3 bases from J, the junction kept 9 bases outside the gene matches. Germline CDR1 reads SEHNR; CDR2 reads FQNEAQ (reference sequence). The CDR3 sequence is CASSYPRAGGKETQYF. In DNA, the CDR3 is TGTGCCAGCAGCTACCCTCGGGCGGGAGGGAAAGAGACCCAGTACTTC. The full variable domain, completed using reference TRBV7-9 and TRBJ2-5, is DTGVSQNPRHKITKRGQNVTFRCDPISEHNRLYWYRQTLGQGPEFLTYFQNEAQLEKSRLLSDRFSAERPKGSFSTLEIQRTEQGDSAMYLCASSYPRAGGKETQYFGPGTRLLVL.

This clone occurred once. The chain links TRBV7-2 to TRBJ2-2; D unclear. CDR1 is SGHTA and CDR2 is FQGNSA in the germline V gene. The CDR3 sequence is 15 residues long. With 2 bases removed from V and 5 bases from J, the gap between germline ends came to 12 bases. CDR3 sequence: CASSLQLQQTGELFF. The CDR3 DNA is TGTGCCAGCAGCTTACAGTTACAACAAACCGGGGAGCTGTTTTTT. The full variable domain, with the rest looked up from reference TRBV7-2 and TRBJ2-2, is GAGVSQSPSNKVTEKGKDVELRCDPISGHTALYWYRQSLGQGLEFLIYFQGNSAPDKSGLPSDRFSAERTGGSVSTLTIQRTQQEDSAVYLCASSLQLQQTGELFFGEGSRLTVL.

This chain uses TRBV4-2 with TRBJ2-7, with 7 positions matching TRBD1. The germline V gene has CDR1 LGHNA and CDR2 YNFKEQ. V lost 0 bases to trimming and J lost 5 bases; unmatched junction nucleotides: 7. The CDR3 loop spans 15 amino acids. The CDR3 reads CASSQDVTGLDEQYF. The DNA for the CDR3 is TGTGCCAGCAGCCAAGATGTGACAGGGCTTGACGAGCAGTACTTC.

The J gene is TRBJ2-7, the V gene TRBV7-8; D remains ambiguous. V was trimmed by 2 bases and J by 7 bases, leaving 9 bases between them. The CDR3 extends over 12 amino acids. CDR1 and CDR2 from the germline V gene are SGHVS and FQNEAQ. CDR3 sequence (DNA): TGTGCCAGCAGCTTAAACTATGGGGAGCAGTACTTC. Translation gives CASSLNYGEQYF.

The chain links TRBV5-6 to TRBJ2-7; 14 bases align to TRBD2. Per the germline V gene, CDR1 is SGHDT and CDR2 is YYEEEE. The CDR3 is 16 residues long. V was pared by 6 bases and J by 6 bases, with 11 bases of the junction left unmatched. The CDR3 DNA follows: TGTGCCAGCAACCGCAGACTAGCGGGAGGGAGCGGCGAGCAGTACTTC. Residues: CASNRRLAGGSGEQYF.

This clone was observed a single time. This chain links TRBV4-3 with TRBJ1-5; TRBD1 is a possible D gene (6 bases). There are 13 residues in the CDR3. Germline lookup yields CDR1 LGHNA and CDR2 YSLEER. V was shortened by 3 bases and J by 6 bases, with 9 bases between the two germline ends. In DNA, the CDR3 is TGCGCCAGCAGCCAGGACAGAGGTCAGCCCCAGCATTTT. It is translated as CASSQDRGQPQHF.

The chain combines TRBV6-5 with TRBJ2-2, with 7 positions matching TRBD2. Germline V gene lookup returns CDR1 MNHEY and CDR2 SVGAGI. The CDR3 is 15 amino acids. After removal of 4 bases from V and 0 bases from J, the junction contained 2 bases not matched to a gene. The DNA for the CDR3 is TGTGCCAGCAGTTTGGGGGGGTCGAACACCGGGGAGCTGTTTTTT. It is translated as CASSLGGSNTGELFF.

Details on this clone: This specimen includes other DNA sequences encoding the same CDR3. V gene TRBV5-1 combines with J gene TRBJ2-1, with 11 bases fitting TRBD1. Germline CDR1 SGHRS, CDR2 YFSETQ. This CDR3 comprises 14 residues. The V segment lost 4 bases and the J segment 8 bases; nucleotides outside the gene matches: 5. The CDR3, as DNA: TGCGCCAGCAGCCGGGACAGGGGGTGGGATGAGCAGTTCTTC. It codes for CASSRDRGWDEQFF.

This clone occurred a few times. V and J are TRBV19 and TRBJ1-1; D perhaps matches TRBD1 (6 bases). The CDR3 consists of 16 residues. Looked up from germline, CDR1 is LNHDA and CDR2 is SQIVND (reference sequence). V was shortened by 5 bases and J by 0 bases, with 16 bases between the two germline ends. In DNA, the CDR3 is TGTGCCAGTAGTTCCTTGGACAGAGGTTTGAACACTGAAGCTTTCTTT. It translates to CASSSLDRGLNTEAFF.

The V and J genes are TRBV5-1 and TRBJ2-5; tentatively, D is TRBD2 (5 bases). The CDR3 spans 12 residues. Trimming cost V 2 bases and J 4 bases, with 6 bases left between them. The germline V gene has CDR1 SGHRS and CDR2 YFSETQ. The CDR3 loop is CASSLEGETQYF. The DNA for the CDR3 is TGCGCCAGCAGCTTAGAGGGAGAGACCCAGTACTTC.